Listed below are T cell receptor beta chains from one sample, sequenced in a study of control samples from healthy donors and cancer patients. Generated by immunoSEQ multiplex PCR, the TCRdb table keeps only in-frame clones and is missing some. The data contain some 90,000 clones, about 89% of them seen just once; the ten biggest clones take up 0.92%. Sequencing was performed on blood. These receptors originate from a woman aged 25 to 45 in good health. CDR3s include the opening cysteine and the closing phenylalanine or tryptophan. Each record gives: V gene, CDR3 length, clone size, J gene, D gene, CDR3 protein, CDR3 DNA. D genes are given only for firm matches. For some rows the clone size is stated as once, few or many, or as a class when expanded; others skip it.

v_gene: TRBV5-1
len: 15
abundance: -
j_gene: TRBJ2-3
d_gene: TRBD2
CDR3aa: CASSPDPGGGDTQYF
CDR3nt: TGCGCCAGCAGCCCCGACCCGGGGGGTGGAGATACGCAGTATTTT

v_gene: TRBV28
len: 16
abundance: -
j_gene: TRBJ2-2
d_gene: TRBD1
CDR3aa: CASIRSGTENTGELFF
CDR3nt: TGTGCCAGCATCCGGTCCGGGACAGAGAACACCGGGGAGCTGTTTTTT

v_gene: TRBV11-2
len: 13
abundance: -
j_gene: TRBJ2-1
d_gene: -
CDR3aa: CASSSSRVNEQFF
CDR3nt: TGTGCCAGCAGCTCTTCCAGGGTCAATGAGCAGTTCTTC

v_gene: TRBV9
len: 13
abundance: -
j_gene: TRBJ2-7
d_gene: -
CDR3aa: CASSVANRDEQYF
CDR3nt: TGTGCCAGCAGCGTAGCTAACAGGGACGAGCAGTACTTC

v_gene: TRBV10-3
len: 15
abundance: -
j_gene: TRBJ2-7
d_gene: TRBD1
CDR3aa: CAISDRKGQGAKQYF
CDR3nt: TGTGCCATCAGTGATCGGAAGGGACAGGGGGCTAAGCAGTACTTC

v_gene: TRBV5-4
len: 16
abundance: -
j_gene: TRBJ2-6
d_gene: -
CDR3aa: CASSLVSASGANVLTF
CDR3nt: TGTGCCAGCAGCTTGGTGTCAGCGTCTGGGGCCAACGTCCTGACTTTC

v_gene: TRBV6-1
len: 15
abundance: -
j_gene: TRBJ1-2
d_gene: -
CDR3aa: CASSDPLGLSYGYTF
CDR3nt: TGTGCCAGCAGTGACCCCCTCGGACTTTCATATGGCTACACCTTC

v_gene: TRBV29-1
len: 10
abundance: once
j_gene: TRBJ1-2
d_gene: -
CDR3aa: CSVGGHYHTF
CDR3nt: TGCAGCGTTGGGGGCCATTATCACACCTTC

v_gene: TRBV19
len: 15
abundance: -
j_gene: TRBJ1-1
d_gene: TRBD1
CDR3aa: CASSILGTGNTEAFF
CDR3nt: TGTGCCAGTAGTATACTCGGGACAGGGAACACTGAAGCTTTCTTT

v_gene: TRBV7-9
len: 13
abundance: -
j_gene: TRBJ1-1
d_gene: -
CDR3aa: CASSLAMNTEAFF
CDR3nt: TGTGCCAGCAGCTTAGCTATGAACACTGAAGCTTTCTTT

v_gene: TRBV28
len: 16
abundance: -
j_gene: TRBJ2-5
d_gene: TRBD2
CDR3aa: CASRLRTSGGVKTQYF
CDR3nt: TGTGCCAGCAGATTAAGAACTAGCGGGGGGGTGAAGACCCAGTACTTC

v_gene: TRBV27
len: 13
abundance: once
j_gene: TRBJ1-2
d_gene: TRBD1
CDR3aa: CASSSTGDYGYTF
CDR3nt: TGTGCCAGCAGTTCCACAGGGGACTATGGCTACACCTTC

v_gene: TRBV28
len: 12
abundance: -
j_gene: TRBJ1-4
d_gene: -
CDR3aa: CASRVQYEKLFF
CDR3nt: TGTGCCAGCAGAGTACAGTACGAAAAACTGTTTTTT

v_gene: TRBV6-5
len: 15
abundance: -
j_gene: TRBJ2-7
d_gene: -
CDR3aa: CASSFGRLSSYEQYF
CDR3nt: TGTGCCAGCAGTTTTGGCAGGCTAAGCTCCTACGAGCAGTACTTC

v_gene: TRBV5-6
len: 14
abundance: -
j_gene: TRBJ1-1
d_gene: -
CDR3aa: CASSPWTANTEAFF
CDR3nt: TGTGCCAGCAGCCCGTGGACAGCGAACACTGAAGCTTTCTTT

v_gene: TRBV7-3
len: 15
abundance: -
j_gene: TRBJ2-1
d_gene: TRBD1
CDR3aa: CASSLGGRDSNEQFF
CDR3nt: TGTGCCAGCAGCTTAGGGGGAAGGGACAGCAATGAGCAGTTCTTC

v_gene: TRBV9
len: 18
abundance: -
j_gene: TRBJ2-5
d_gene: TRBD2
CDR3aa: CASSVSTGTSGPQETQYF
CDR3nt: TGTGCCAGCAGCGTATCTACCGGGACTAGCGGCCCGCAAGAGACCCAGTACTTC

v_gene: TRBV19
len: 13
abundance: -
j_gene: TRBJ1-1
d_gene: -
CDR3aa: CASSMTGNTEAFF
CDR3nt: TGTGCCAGTAGTATGACAGGGAACACTGAAGCTTTCTTT

v_gene: TRBV3-1/TRBV3-2
len: 14
abundance: -
j_gene: TRBJ1-5
d_gene: -
CDR3aa: CASSQEPGNQPQHF
CDR3nt: TGTGCCAGCAGCCAAGAGCCAGGCAATCAGCCCCAGCATTTT

v_gene: TRBV30
len: 14
abundance: -
j_gene: TRBJ1-1
d_gene: TRBD1
CDR3aa: CAWLWDSRSTEAFF
CDR3nt: TGTGCCTGGTTGTGGGACAGTCGGTCCACTGAAGCTTTCTTT

v_gene: TRBV29-1
len: 13
abundance: -
j_gene: TRBJ1-3
d_gene: -
CDR3aa: CSAVDQGGNTIYF
CDR3nt: TGCAGCGCCGTTGATCAAGGGGGAAACACCATATATTTT

v_gene: TRBV10-3
len: 16
abundance: -
j_gene: TRBJ1-3
d_gene: -
CDR3aa: CAISEPGGVRGNTIYF
CDR3nt: TGTGCCATCAGTGAGCCGGGTGGGGTTCGGGGAAACACCATATATTTT

v_gene: TRBV30
len: 12
abundance: -
j_gene: TRBJ1-6
d_gene: -
CDR3aa: CAWSVPPSPLHF
CDR3nt: TGTGCCTGGAGTGTACCACCGTCACCCCTCCACTTT

v_gene: TRBV9
len: 18
abundance: -
j_gene: TRBJ2-3
d_gene: TRBD2
CDR3aa: CASSVVPGGGLSTDTQYF
CDR3nt: TGTGCCAGCAGCGTAGTTCCGGGAGGTGGGCTTAGCACAGATACGCAGTATTTT

v_gene: TRBV11-2
len: 11
abundance: -
j_gene: TRBJ2-3
d_gene: -
CDR3aa: CASSPVDTQYF
CDR3nt: TGTGCCAGCAGCCCGGTGGATACGCAGTATTTT

v_gene: TRBV4-2
len: 14
abundance: -
j_gene: TRBJ2-2
d_gene: -
CDR3aa: CASSLRARTGELFF
CDR3nt: TGTGCCAGCAGCCTCAGGGCCCGCACCGGGGAGCTGTTTTTT

v_gene: TRBV5-8
len: 13
abundance: -
j_gene: TRBJ1-4
d_gene: -
CDR3aa: CAQTTGSNEKLFF
CDR3nt: TGTGCCCAGACGACGGGGTCTAATGAAAAACTGTTTTTT

v_gene: TRBV27
len: 15
abundance: -
j_gene: TRBJ1-5
d_gene: TRBD1
CDR3aa: CASSLVGTGNQPQHF
CDR3nt: TGTGCCAGCAGTTTAGTCGGGACAGGGAATCAGCCCCAGCATTTT

v_gene: TRBV29-1
len: 12
abundance: -
j_gene: TRBJ2-7
d_gene: -
CDR3aa: CSVGVSWDEQYF
CDR3nt: TGCAGCGTTGGGGTCTCCTGGGACGAGCAGTACTTC